The entry below gives a single T cell receptor (beta chain) sequence along with its context. Its antigen remains undetermined. Base qualities are not recorded, but no much larger clone differs from it by a single base. Donors were about 36 systemically healthy Caucasian individuals from Russia aged roughly 6 to 95 years. Around 10 milliliters of peripheral blood were drawn from each donor into EDTA-treated Vacutainer tubes. Ficoll-Paque density-gradient centrifugation was used to isolate PBMCs, with at least 6.5 million per sample. Trizol reagent was used to extract total RNA from PBMCs, with at least 5 micrograms per sample. The percentages of naive CD45RAhigh/CD27high T cells were determined by flow cytometry on a PBMC aliquot from every donor. This sample is part of a study of blood T cells in healthy people across ages (dated by TCRdb to the mid-2010s). About the investigation overall: In model experiments, roughly one uniquely barcoded TCR beta cDNA molecule per two T cells was captured by template switching. The study measured age-related changes in TCR beta repertoire diversity using deep sequencing normalized with unique cDNA molecular identifiers. The donors were split into four age groups: young (average around 15 years), middle-aged (more than 35), aged (about 62) and long-lived (roughly 88). Donors of different ages were randomly distributed across sequencing lanes to avoid experimental bias. Two additional independent replicas of 1 million unique cDNA reads from the same blood draw were analyzed for two donors (one aged 18 to 30 and one aged 80 or older). General findings and caveats noted by the study authors: Observed TCR beta diversity correlated strongly with the percentage of naive T cells measured by flow cytometry. Estimates of total diversity based on one million sequenced T cells were considered lower bounds and underestimates. Because the CMV infection status of the donors was unknown, age-related changes in expanded clonotypes may potentially have been confounded. Observed TCR beta diversity per million T cells fell roughly linearly with age, and a significant reduction was already apparent by age roughly 40. The long-lived group showed more naive CD4+ T cells, fewer expanded clones and increased TCR diversity than the aged group, suggesting age selection. Because profiling used bulk unsorted PBMCs, naive and antigen-experienced compartments could not be compared conclusively.

The protocol used for the library was 5' RACE. Sequencer: Illumina HiSeq 2500. The second PCR ran for about 7 to 11 cycles and used a J-beta primer mix along with a sample-barcoded 5' primer. Each TCR beta cDNA molecule received a unique molecular identifier from a template-switch 5' adaptor carrying 12 random nucleotides. Each sample yielded at least 2.5 million CDR3-containing paired-end reads. All of the RNA was converted into first-strand cDNA using the Mint cDNA synthesis kit, with a TRBC-specific oligonucleotide serving as the primer. All cDNA was treated with uracil-DNA glycosylase and then went through a first 18-cycle PCR with the universal primers M1SS and BC2_uni_R. Processing in the source paper ran as follows. Each sample was normalized by randomly selecting 1 million high-quality reads, each carrying a distinct molecular identifier. Reads with shared molecular identifiers were discarded instead of being binned into consensus sequences. MiTCR, with a Q25 quality threshold and the strictest error-elimination algorithm, was used for CDR3 identification, clonotype clustering and error correction. Lower-bound total TCR beta diversity was estimated with a nonparametric unseen species model using Euler transformation. TCRdb's own reprocessing of the public reads used fastp at Q25 and MiXCR and kept productive beta chains. Identical CDR3 protein sequences are pooled into one entry, listed with their most common genes and DNA. The V and J calls and clone size come from TCRdb's table, not from the authors' own analysis. This sample has almost 1 million distinct CDR3 sequences in its table, and just over 50% of those were observed once. About a fifth of the sample belongs to the ten largest clones.

Unmatched junction bases come to 4, with V trimmed by 2 bases and J by 5 bases. The germline V gene (reference sequence) yields LGHDT for CDR1 and YNNKEL for CDR2. Spanning cysteine to phenylalanine, the CDR3 consists of 14 amino acids. The sequence is cut down to CDR3 DNA, 42 bases in frame from base 1. The sequence came from a woman aged 55 to 70 in good health. Here the chain combines TRBV3-1 and TRBJ2-3; 7 bases in the middle match TRBD1. Material: blood. CDR3 sequence: CASSQRTGRDTQYF. The bases read TGTGCCAGCAGCCAAAGGACAGGCCGAGATACGCAGTATTTT.